Only a few counts were recorded for the clone carrying this T cell receptor (beta chain). The antigen remains unidentified. The sample is drawn from a study of CD8 T cells in ankylosing spondylitis. Study-wide results and caveats: A TCR beta motif made of fewer than ten highly homologous variants seemed typical of ankylosing spondylitis blood.

Germline V gene sequence: CDR1 MNHEY, CDR2 SMNVEV (reference sequence). The ends were cut back, 0 bases at V and 4 bases at J, with 24 bases in the middle. The CDR3 totals 20 residues. MiXCR was run by TCRdb on the 5' RACE reads, yielding one entry per CDR3 protein. The repertoire holds 650,000 to 800,000 distinct CDR3 sequences, with roughly 19% as singletons. The rearrangement joins TRBV27 to TRBJ2-2; TRBD1 is a possible D gene (5 bases). This clonotype was obtained from a male donor with ankylosing spondylitis. The source material was blood, either unsorted or a sorted T cell fraction (not recorded which). CDR3: CASSLSKGRQRSGGTGELFF. The CDR3 DNA follows: TGTGCCAGCAGTTTATCGAAGGGGCGACAGCGCTCCGGCGGCACCGGGGAGCTGTTTTTT.